This T cell receptor beta chain was identified in a study of regulatory T cells in long-lasting Graves disease. Broader study findings: When disease was persistent, TRBV28, TRBJ1-2 and TRBJ2-5 were the favored segments. Sharing of public clonotypes was greater in persistent patients (2,741) than in new patients (almost 1,000).

This CDR3 is 14 amino acids long. V was clipped by 4 bases and J by 4 bases, with 11 bases between them. Time point: newly diagnosed GD, antithyroid drugs for less than 3 months. RNA isolated from PBMCs was used to make the TCR library. This clonotype was found a few times. Its antigen is unknown. With iRepertoire HTBI primers and Arm-PCR of CDR3 regions, TCR beta libraries were built. TCRdb analysed the multiplex PCR reads with MiXCR anew, one entry per CDR3 protein. The profile shows approximately 400,000 distinct CDR3 sequences, about an eighth of them singletons. This sample was also put to use in a study of T cells in Graves' hyperthyroidism and ophthalmopathy.

This receptor was obtained from a woman aged 18-29 years with Graves disease. The specimen comprised peripheral blood mononuclear cells (PBMCs), sampled at new diagnosis, from a patient treated with antithyroid drugs. V is TRBV12-3 or TRBV12-4 and J is TRBJ2-1, with D possibly TRBD1 on 5 matching bases. The CDR3, as DNA: TGTGCCAGCAGTTCTGGACACTCGTACAATGAGCAGTTCTTC. Its translation: CASSSGHSYNEQFF.